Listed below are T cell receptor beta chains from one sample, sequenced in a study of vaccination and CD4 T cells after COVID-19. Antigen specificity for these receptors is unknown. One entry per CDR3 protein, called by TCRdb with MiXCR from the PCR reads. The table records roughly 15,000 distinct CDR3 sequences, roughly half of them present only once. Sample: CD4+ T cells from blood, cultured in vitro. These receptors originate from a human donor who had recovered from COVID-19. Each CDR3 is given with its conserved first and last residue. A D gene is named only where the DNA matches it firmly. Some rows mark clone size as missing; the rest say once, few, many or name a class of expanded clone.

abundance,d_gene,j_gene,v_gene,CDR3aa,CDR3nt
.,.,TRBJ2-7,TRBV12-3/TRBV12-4,CASSLAEGPTYEQYF,TGTGCCAGCAGTTTAGCGGAAGGCCCGACCTACGAGCAGTACTTC
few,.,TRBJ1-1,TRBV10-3,CAISEHYGSEDRVPEAFF,TGTGCCATCAGTGAGCATTATGGGAGCGAGGATCGAGTTCCTGAAGCTTTCTTT
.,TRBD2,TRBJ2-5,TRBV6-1,CASRRSGGEKETQYF,TGTGCCAGCAGGCGTAGCGGGGGGGAAAAAGAGACCCAGTACTTC
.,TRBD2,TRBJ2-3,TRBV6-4,CASNRGDNGGITDTQYF,TGTGCCAGCAACAGAGGGGATAACGGGGGGATCACAGATACGCAGTATTTT
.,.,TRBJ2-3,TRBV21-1,CATTPRAPRTDTQYF,TGTGCCACCACCCCCCGGGCACCAAGGACAGATACGCAGTATTTT
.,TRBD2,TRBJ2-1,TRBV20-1,CSAWTSGDQFF,TGCAGTGCTTGGACTAGCGGGGATCAGTTCTTC
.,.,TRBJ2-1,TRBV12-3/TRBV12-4,CASRGGGLGSYNEQFF,TGTGCCAGCAGGGGAGGTGGGCTTGGGTCCTACAATGAGCAGTTCTTC
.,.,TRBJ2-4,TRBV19,CASSPQVAKNIQYF,TGTGCCAGTAGTCCCCAGGTCGCCAAAAACATTCAGTACTTC
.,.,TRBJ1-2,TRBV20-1,CSAREGSYGYTF,TGCAGTGCTAGAGAGGGCAGCTATGGCTACACCTTC
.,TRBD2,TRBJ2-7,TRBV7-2,CASSFSGLAGYEQYF,TGTGCCAGCAGCTTCTCCGGGCTAGCGGGCTACGAGCAGTACTTC